Following are 14 T cell receptor beta chains from one sample sequenced in a study of cytomegalovirus exposure and HLA in healthy donors. 13 Jbeta primers and 60 Vbeta primers were used for the PCR. Profiled with immunoSEQ multiplex PCR; TCRdb holds only in-frame clones, not every one. The sample shows some 120,000 clones, roughly four fifths of them seen only once. Sequencing was performed on PBMCs. Source of these receptors: a male donor in good health and CMV-seropositive.

This rearrangement joins TRBV10-2 to TRBJ2-7; D is unresolved. CDR1 is WSHSY, CDR2 SAAADI, per germline. Trimming pared 7 bases from V and 2 bases from J, leaving 12 bases between. This CDR3 is 13 amino acids long. CDR3 protein: CASTHFAPYEQYF. CDR3 in DNA: TGCGCCAGCACACATTTTGCTCCCTACGAGCAGTACTTC.

The chain joins TRBV4-2 to TRBJ2-5, with a possible D match to TRBD1 (6 bases). CDR1 is LGHNA and CDR2 is YNFKEQ in the germline V gene. The CDR3 is 14 amino acids. Trimming stripped 0 bases from V and 4 bases from J, with 9 bases between. CDR3 in amino acids: CASSQDVRGETQYF. CDR3 nucleotide sequence: TGTGCCAGCAGCCAAGATGTCAGGGGAGAGACCCAGTACTTC.

The V call is TRBV7-6, the J call TRBJ2-5, with 14 bases aligning to TRBD2. The V gene end was trimmed by 5 bases and the J gene end by 7 bases; junction bases not matched to a gene: 9. Germline CDR1 reads SGHVS; CDR2 reads FNYEAQ. The CDR3 sequence is 16 residues long. For the CDR3, the DNA is TGTGCCAGCAGCCCGACTAGCGGGAGGGCCTTGGGGACCCAGTACTTC. Amino acids: CASSPTSGRALGTQYF.

The rearrangement uses TRBV7-3 and TRBJ2-1; 12 bases fit TRBD2. J gave up 3 bases and V 2 bases, and 17 bases lay outside the gene matches. Germline CDR1 and CDR2: SGHTA and FQGTGA. The CDR3 has 21 residues. The CDR3 is CASSLGGGPGLAGGDYNEQFF. The DNA for the CDR3 is TGTGCCAGCAGCTTAGGGGGGGGACCGGGACTAGCGGGTGGAGACTACAATGAGCAGTTCTTC. Full variable domain (remainder filled in from reference TRBV7-3 and TRBJ2-1): GAGVSQTPSNKVTEKGKYVELRCDPISGHTALYWYRQSLGQGPEFLIYFQGTGAADDSGLPNDRFFAVRPEGSVSTLKIQRTERGDSAVYLCASSLGGGPGLAGGDYNEQFFGPGTRLTVL.

The chain employs TRBV28 and TRBJ1-5; the D is unclear. This CDR3 is built from 18 residues. Between the trimmed V and J ends, which lost 3 bases and 10 bases, there was a span of 28 bases. Germline V lookup: CDR1 MDHEN, CDR2 SYDVKM. DNA for the CDR3: TGTGCCAGCAGTTTCCGAGGCAGGCCCCTTCGACTAATCAATCCCCAGCATTTT. Translated: CASSFRGRPLRLINPQHF.

The chain couples TRBV6-6 to TRBJ1-3; a possible D gene is TRBD1 (5 bases). Looked up from germline, CDR1 is MNHNY and CDR2 is SVGAGI (reference sequence). The germline V and J ends were trimmed by 5 bases and 0 bases, with 11 bases remaining between them. CDR3 size: 15 residues. CDR3 in amino acids: CASSLDGGSGNTIYF. The CDR3 bases are TGTGCCAGCAGTCTAGACGGGGGCTCTGGAAACACCATATATTTT.

The gene calls are TRBV18 and TRBJ1-1; a weak D match, TRBD1 (5 bases). Germline lookup yields CDR1 KGHSH and CDR2 LQKENI. The CDR3 is 16 residues long. Trimming took 3 bases from V and 0 from J, leaving 14 bases between them. CDR3 DNA: TGTGCCAGCTCACCGAATAGGACAACGATGAACACTGAAGCTTTCTTT. This gives the protein CASSPNRTTMNTEAFF.

The chain combines TRBV15 with TRBJ1-3; D gene uncertain. V was pared by 4 bases and J by 0 bases, with 10 bases between. The germline CDR1 and CDR2 sequences are LNHNV and YYDKDF (reference sequence). The CDR3 is 15 residues long. CDR3 sequence: CATSTRFSSGNTIYF. DNA for the CDR3: TGTGCCACCAGCACTAGGTTCTCCTCTGGAAACACCATATATTTT.

The chain employs TRBV9 and TRBJ2-2; TRBD1 aligns across 11 bases. The CDR3 is 22 residues long. Germline V gives CDR1 SGDLS, CDR2 YYNGEE. The trim removed 0 bases at V and 1 base at J, leaving 17 bases unmatched. The CDR3 coding sequence is TGTGCCAGCAGCGTAGCCATAGGATACGGACAGGGGGCGATTTTGAACACCGGGGAGCTGTTTTTT. Translation gives CASSVAIGYGQGAILNTGELFF. The whole variable domain, filled in from reference TRBV9 and TRBJ2-2, reads DSGVTQTPKHLITATGQRVTLRCSPRSGDLSVYWYQQSLDQGLQFLIQYYNGEERAKGNILERFSAQQFPDLHSELNLSSLELGDSALYFCASSVAIGYGQGAILNTGELFFGEGSRLTVL.

The CDR3 DNA reads TGTGCCAGCGGCCATCACCCGAGGAAGAATGGCTACACCTTC. It codes for CASGHHPRKNGYTF. V and J are TRBV28 and TRBJ1-2; D not resolved. Germline V gene lookup returns CDR1 MDHEN and CDR2 SYDVKM. This CDR3 is built from 14 residues. V gave up 8 bases and J gave up 6 bases, with 19 bases separating them.

The rearrangement uses TRBV19 and TRBJ2-2, with 7 bases matching TRBD1. V lost 7 bases to trimming and J lost 1 base; unmatched junction nucleotides: 3. This CDR3 comprises 14 residues. Germline V gives CDR1 LNHDA, CDR2 SQIVND (reference sequence). In DNA, the CDR3 is TGTGCCAGTAATGGGACAGAGAACACCGGGGAGCTGTTTTTT. It yields the protein CASNGTENTGELFF.

The V gene is TRBV28, the J gene TRBJ2-2; 10 bases map to TRBD2. Germline values: CDR1 MDHEN, CDR2 SYDVKM. This CDR3 is built from 16 residues. J lost 3 bases, V lost 3 bases, and 4 bases had no gene match. In DNA form, the CDR3 reads TGTGCCAGCAGTTTCGCTAGCGGGAGTTACACCGGGGAGCTGTTTTTT. Translation gives CASSFASGSYTGELFF.

The chain joins TRBV29-1 to TRBJ2-1; 9 bases map to TRBD1. The CDR3 runs 12 residues. Losses at the gene ends were 7 bases for V and 3 bases for J; bases not matched to a gene: 1. In germline, CDR1 is SQVTM, CDR2 ANQGSEA. Here the CDR3 DNA reads TGCAGCGGGGGACAGGGCTACAATGAGCAGTTCTTC. Translated, it gives CSGGQGYNEQFF.

The CDR3, as DNA: TGCGCCAGCAGCTTTCGCCAGGGAGGGTTGGGGAATGAGCAGTTCTTC. It codes for CASSFRQGGLGNEQFF. The genes are TRBV5-1 and TRBJ2-1; 7 nucleotides match TRBD2. The CDR3 spans 16 residues. CDR1 SGHRS and CDR2 YFSETQ come from the germline V gene. V gave up 2 bases and J gave up 7 bases; unmatched junction bases: 12.